This TCR beta chain was documented in a study of blood T cell repertoires in COVID-19. Study-level background: PBMCs, B-cell-depleted T cells, or T cells were the source of the cDNA or gDNA that made up the material.

Only a few counts were recorded for this clone. Using immunoSEQ multiplex PCR, the repertoire was profiled, and TCRdb retains in-frame clones only, with some absent. Of about 240,000 clones listed, roughly four fifths are singletons. Germline-derived CDR1 and CDR2 are MNHEY and SVGAGI. Trimming removed 5 bases from V and 3 bases from J, with 10 bases in between. The CDR3 is 13 residues long. This TCR was recovered from a woman aged 60-75 years with active or convalescent COVID-19. Sequenced input: peripheral blood. This chain joins TRBV6-5 and TRBJ1-2; D gene unclear. The DNA of the CDR3 is TGTGCCAGCAGTCCTGCGGCAGACTATGGCTACACCTTC. This encodes CASSPAADYGYTF.